This T cell receptor beta chain emerged from a study of beta chain features in type 1 diabetes. Study-wide points: Moderately but significantly shorter TCRB CDR3s were found in Type 1 diabetes patients in all four CD4+ subsets. In type 1 diabetes patients, VDJ junctions had fewer insertions; deletions at these junctions were more frequent. HLA influence on TCRB rearrangement stayed unresolved here.

Germline V gene lookup returns CDR1 KGHSH and CDR2 LQKENI. This CDR3 contains 12 residues. The germline V and J ends were trimmed by 3 bases and 6 bases, with 9 bases remaining between them. Every isolated RNA sample was fully reverse transcribed, so sequencing captured expressed TCRB transcripts. Profiling relied on immunoSEQ multiplex PCR, and the TCRdb table lists in-frame clones only, not all of them. The sample consists of some 150,000 clones, over 8.5% of them appearing once. This clone was counted between two and nine times. Its antigen remains unidentified. The chain combines TRBV18 with TRBJ2-7, with a possible D match to TRBD2 (5 bases). Source material: central memory CD4+ T cells from blood. This clonotype was sampled from a man aged 18 to 30 in good health. The CDR3 coding sequence is TGTGCCAGCTCACCCGGTGGGAGCGAGCAGTACTTC. This sequence encodes CASSPGGSEQYF.